The rows below give T cell receptor beta chains drawn from one sample of a study of T cells in localized non-small cell lung cancer. Sequenced by immunoSEQ multiplex PCR; TCRdb stores in-frame clones only, minus some. The table records approximately 1,500 clones, roughly 21% of them present only once. The sequenced sample was normal lung tissue next to the tumor, obtained before any cancer treatment. The origin of the receptors is a woman aged 35 to 75 with stage III squamous cell lung carcinoma. CDR3s include the opening cysteine and the closing phenylalanine or tryptophan. Fields, in order: J gene, D gene, V gene, clone size, CDR3 protein, CDR3 DNA. A D gene is named only where the DNA matches it firmly. Size values are once, few and many counts, or a class for expanded clones, and some rows have none.

>TRBJ1-2|NA|TRBV29-1|NA
CSVDLLGKVGGYTF
TGCAGCGTTGACCTACTGGGGAAAGTAGGTGGCTACACCTTC
>TRBJ1-2|TRBD1|TRBV28|few
CASSLLRTGGDGYTF
TGTGCCAGCAGTTTATTAAGGACAGGGGGCGATGGCTACACCTTC
>TRBJ1-1|NA|TRBV18|few
CASSPPIGGGVTEAFF
TGTGCCAGCTCACCACCGATCGGGGGCGGAGTGACTGAAGCTTTCTTT
>TRBJ1-5|NA|TRBV19|few
CASSMSENQPQHF
TGTGCCAGTAGTATGTCCGAGAATCAGCCCCAGCATTTT
>TRBJ1-1|TRBD1|TRBV11-3|few
CASSGPGTGITEAFF
TGTGCCAGCAGTGGGCCCGGGACAGGGATCACTGAAGCTTTCTTT
>TRBJ1-2|NA|TRBV19|once
CARQTGEVAYYGYTF
TGTGCCAGACAGACAGGAGAGGTGGCCTACTATGGCTACACCTTC
>TRBJ1-5|TRBD1|TRBV28|NA
CASSPPRIGQGGNQPQHF
TGTGCCAGCAGTCCGCCCCGGATTGGACAGGGGGGGAATCAGCCCCAGCATTTT
>TRBJ2-7|TRBD2|TRBV6-8|NA
CASSPRRGAYEQYF
TGTGCCAGCAGTCCTCGACGGGGGGCCTACGAGCAGTACTTC
>TRBJ1-2|TRBD1|TRBV6-1|NA
CASSEGTGKFGYTF
TGTGCCAGCAGTGAAGGGACAGGGAAATTTGGCTACACCTTC
>TRBJ2-1|TRBD2|TRBV11-3|few
CASSLLWTSGDYNEQFF
TGTGCCAGCAGCTTGTTGTGGACTAGCGGGGACTACAATGAGCAGTTCTTC
>TRBJ2-7|TRBD1|TRBV11-3|NA
CASSLMQGAYEQYF
TGTGCCAGCAGCTTAATGCAGGGGGCCTACGAGCAGTACTTC
>TRBJ1-2|TRBD1|TRBV6-7|NA
CASTADRSNYGYTF
TGTGCCAGCACCGCGGACAGGAGTAACTATGGCTACACCTTC
>TRBJ1-5|TRBD1|TRBV19|NA
CASQPVRTGIQPQHF
TGTGCCAGCCAACCTGTACGGACAGGGATCCAGCCCCAGCATTTT
>TRBJ2-7|TRBD1|TRBV11-3|medium-sized
CASSSLYRGDYEQYF
TGTGCCAGCAGCTCCCTGTACAGGGGGGACTACGAGCAGTACTTC
>TRBJ2-6|TRBD1|TRBV6-8|medium-sized
CASSYSDRGLTGANVLTF
TGTGCCAGCAGTTACTCTGACAGGGGTTTGACTGGGGCCAACGTCCTGACTTTC
>TRBJ1-2|NA|TRBV6-8|few
CASSCSRKTYGYTF
TGTGCCAGCAGTTGCTCTAGAAAGACCTATGGCTACACCTTC
>TRBJ2-1|TRBD2|TRBV19|NA
CASMGGLAGGGAYNEQFF
TGTGCCAGTATGGGGGGGCTAGCGGGAGGAGGGGCCTACAATGAGCAGTTCTTC
>TRBJ1-2|TRBD1|TRBV11-3|NA
CASSSPRGGSGGYTF
TGTGCCAGCAGCTCACCGAGAGGGGGCTCAGGGGGCTACACCTTC
>TRBJ1-5|NA|TRBV15|NA
CATSRGTVNSNQPQHF
TGTGCCACCAGCAGAGGGACGGTTAACTCCAATCAGCCCCAGCATTTT
>TRBJ1-5|NA|TRBV11-3|NA
CASSSAQGGVQPQHF
TGTGCCAGCAGTTCCGCACAAGGGGGAGTCCAGCCCCAGCATTTT
>TRBJ2-5|NA|TRBV18|large
CASSPPELTRQEQETQYF
TGTGCCAGCTCACCACCGGAGTTGACTCGACAGGAACAAGAGACCCAGTACTTC
>TRBJ2-5|TRBD2|TRBV9|NA
CASSVGLGQETQYF
TGTGCCAGCAGCGTCGGACTAGGGCAAGAGACCCAGTACTTC
>TRBJ2-4|TRBD1|TRBV9|few
CASSFITGELKNIQYF
TGTGCCAGCAGCTTTATAACAGGGGAGCTCAAAAACATTCAGTACTTC
>TRBJ2-5|NA|TRBV11-3|NA
CASSFGRDQGRETQYF
TGTGCCAGCAGCTTTGGTCGGGACCAGGGGCGAGAGACCCAGTACTTC
>TRBJ2-3|TRBD2|TRBV7-7|many
CASSLGNAGDRTDTQYF
TGTGCCAGCAGCTTAGGTAACGCGGGAGATCGCACAGATACGCAGTATTTT
>TRBJ2-7|TRBD2|TRBV29-1|NA
CSVESLAGEYSEQYF
TGCAGCGTTGAATCATTAGCGGGAGAGTACAGCGAGCAGTACTTC
>TRBJ2-3|NA|TRBV9|NA
CASSVGVGSTDTQYF
TGTGCCAGCAGCGTAGGGGTTGGGTCCACAGATACGCAGTATTTT
>TRBJ2-7|TRBD1|TRBV11-3|few
CASSSGQGVTYEQYF
TGTGCCAGCAGCTCGGGACAGGGGGTAACCTACGAGCAGTACTTC
>TRBJ2-1|TRBD2|TRBV28|few
CASSSGGSSYNEQFF
TGTGCCAGCAGTTCTGGCGGGAGCTCCTACAATGAGCAGTTCTTC
>TRBJ2-7|TRBD2|TRBV19|NA
CASSIKGLAGQYEQYF
TGTGCCAGTAGTATTAAGGGACTAGCGGGACAATACGAGCAGTACTTC
>TRBJ1-5|NA|TRBV28|few
CASRGTHGGQPQHF
TGTGCCAGCAGAGGGACCCACGGAGGTCAGCCCCAGCATTTT
>TRBJ2-1|TRBD2|TRBV9|few
CASSVVSGRARGSYNEQFF
TGTGCCAGCAGCGTAGTCAGCGGGAGGGCGAGGGGCTCCTACAATGAGCAGTTCTTC
>TRBJ2-5|TRBD2|TRBV11-3|medium-sized
CASSQPSSGIQETQYF
TGTGCCAGCAGCCAACCCTCTAGCGGGATTCAAGAGACCCAGTACTTC
>TRBJ2-1|NA|TRBV28|NA
CASSWESPYNEQFF
TGTGCCAGCAGTTGGGAGAGTCCCTACAATGAGCAGTTCTTC
>TRBJ1-1|NA|TRBV18|NA
CASSPRGQATNTEAFF
TGTGCCAGCTCACCCAGGGGACAAGCAACGAACACTGAAGCTTTCTTT